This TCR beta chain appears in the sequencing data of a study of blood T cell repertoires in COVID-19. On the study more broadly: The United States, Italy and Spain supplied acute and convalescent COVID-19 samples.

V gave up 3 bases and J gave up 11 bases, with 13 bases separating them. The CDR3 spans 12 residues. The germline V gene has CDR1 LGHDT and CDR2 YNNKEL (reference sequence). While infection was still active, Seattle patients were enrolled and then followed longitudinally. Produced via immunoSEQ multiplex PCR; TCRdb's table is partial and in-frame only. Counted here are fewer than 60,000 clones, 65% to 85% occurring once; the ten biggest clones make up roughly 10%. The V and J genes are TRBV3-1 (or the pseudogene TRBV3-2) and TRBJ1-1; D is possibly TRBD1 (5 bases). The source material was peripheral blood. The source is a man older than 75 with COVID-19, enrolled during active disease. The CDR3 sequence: CASSQAGGMAFF. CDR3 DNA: TGTGCCAGCAGCCAGGCGGGGGGAATGGCTTTCTTT.